This TCR beta chain appears in the sequencing data of a study of blood T cell repertoires in COVID-19. About the study: The United States, Italy and Spain provided the acute and convalescent COVID-19 samples. From T cells, B-cell-depleted T cells, or PBMCs came the material, which was cDNA or gDNA.

Germline CDR1 SGHNT, CDR2 YYREEE (reference sequence). Trimming took off 1 base at V and 5 bases at J, with 15 bases between the two ends. The CDR3 has 15 residues. The authors' processing: Using reference gene primer amplification, nucleated cell counts were estimated. Sequenced by immunoSEQ multiplex PCR; TCRdb stores in-frame clones only, minus some. The D gene and trimming were derived from the DNA, and the V and J assignments and clone size from that table. The table has under 100,000 clones, roughly 84% seen once. Followed over time, Seattle patients had been enrolled while infection was active.

What was sequenced was peripheral blood. The rearrangement uses TRBV5-4 and TRBJ1-2; D call uncertain. The TCR originated in a woman of 80 years or more with COVID-19, enrolled during active disease. The CDR3 loop reads CASSLKAPLGYGYTF. The CDR3 nucleotides are TGTGCCAGCAGCTTGAAGGCTCCCCTCGGGTATGGCTACACCTTC.